Given below is one T cell receptor beta chain in context. Its matching antigen is unknown. The V gene lost 3 bases and the J gene lost 1 base, with 3 bases spanning the gap. Germline values: CDR1 GTSNPN, CDR2 SVGIG (reference sequence). The CDR3 has 12 residues. Produced via immunoSEQ multiplex PCR; TCRdb's table is partial and in-frame only. The sample lists some 150,000 clones, 70% to 90% seen once, with more than 4% in the top ten. This record belongs to a study of T cell responses to AZD1222 COVID-19 vaccine. Study-wide findings and caveats: At baseline, seropositivity was found in only five or six AZD1222 recipients. Spike-wide vaccine-associated CD4 TCRs dominated at 160-218 and 743-854. The donors showed a predominance of white British ancestry and of females, with possible underestimation of clonal diversity.

Sample: peripheral blood, taken 28 days after the second AZD1222 dose. V usage is TRBV30 and J usage is TRBJ2-2; no firm D call. The sequence derives from an adult who received the AZD1222 COVID-19 vaccine. The chain's CDR3 is CAWRGNTGELFF. CDR3 bases: TGTGCCTGGAGAGGGAACACCGGGGAGCTGTTTTTT. The full variable domain, rest sourced from reference TRBV30 and TRBJ2-2, is SQTIHQWPATLVQPVGSPLSLECTVEGTSNPNLYWYRQAAGRGLQLLFYSVGIGQISSEVPQNLSASRPQDRQFILSSKKLLLSDSGFYLCAWRGNTGELFFGEGSRLTVL.